This section outlines one T cell receptor beta chain sequence together with its context. In the original workflow: Estimates of nucleated cell counts were drawn from the amplification of reference gene primers. Profiling relied on immunoSEQ multiplex PCR, and the TCRdb table lists in-frame clones only, not all of them. V and J calls plus clone size are reproduced from that table; the DNA served to infer D and trimming. The sample includes over 70,000 clones, around nine tenths seen only once; the top ten take about a sixth. The data were taken from a study of blood T cell repertoires in COVID-19. Study-level information: Collection of acute and convalescent COVID-19 samples took place in the United States, Italy and Spain. Nucleic acid was either cDNA or gDNA, and it came from T cells, B-cell-depleted T cells, or PBMCs.

The CDR3 contains 17 residues. J lost 2 bases, V lost 8 bases, and 15 bases had no gene match. Germline V gene data show CDR1 as MNHEY and CDR2 as SMNVEV (reference sequence). The receptor comes from a human donor in a cohort sampled during active COVID-19. The chain has TRBV27 and TRBJ1-3, with TRBD1 matching 7 bases. Material for sequencing was peripheral blood. This CDR3 is CASSPRQGTVTGNTIYF. Written as DNA, the CDR3 is TGTGCCAGCTCACCCAGACAGGGCACTGTGACTGGAAACACCATATATTTT.